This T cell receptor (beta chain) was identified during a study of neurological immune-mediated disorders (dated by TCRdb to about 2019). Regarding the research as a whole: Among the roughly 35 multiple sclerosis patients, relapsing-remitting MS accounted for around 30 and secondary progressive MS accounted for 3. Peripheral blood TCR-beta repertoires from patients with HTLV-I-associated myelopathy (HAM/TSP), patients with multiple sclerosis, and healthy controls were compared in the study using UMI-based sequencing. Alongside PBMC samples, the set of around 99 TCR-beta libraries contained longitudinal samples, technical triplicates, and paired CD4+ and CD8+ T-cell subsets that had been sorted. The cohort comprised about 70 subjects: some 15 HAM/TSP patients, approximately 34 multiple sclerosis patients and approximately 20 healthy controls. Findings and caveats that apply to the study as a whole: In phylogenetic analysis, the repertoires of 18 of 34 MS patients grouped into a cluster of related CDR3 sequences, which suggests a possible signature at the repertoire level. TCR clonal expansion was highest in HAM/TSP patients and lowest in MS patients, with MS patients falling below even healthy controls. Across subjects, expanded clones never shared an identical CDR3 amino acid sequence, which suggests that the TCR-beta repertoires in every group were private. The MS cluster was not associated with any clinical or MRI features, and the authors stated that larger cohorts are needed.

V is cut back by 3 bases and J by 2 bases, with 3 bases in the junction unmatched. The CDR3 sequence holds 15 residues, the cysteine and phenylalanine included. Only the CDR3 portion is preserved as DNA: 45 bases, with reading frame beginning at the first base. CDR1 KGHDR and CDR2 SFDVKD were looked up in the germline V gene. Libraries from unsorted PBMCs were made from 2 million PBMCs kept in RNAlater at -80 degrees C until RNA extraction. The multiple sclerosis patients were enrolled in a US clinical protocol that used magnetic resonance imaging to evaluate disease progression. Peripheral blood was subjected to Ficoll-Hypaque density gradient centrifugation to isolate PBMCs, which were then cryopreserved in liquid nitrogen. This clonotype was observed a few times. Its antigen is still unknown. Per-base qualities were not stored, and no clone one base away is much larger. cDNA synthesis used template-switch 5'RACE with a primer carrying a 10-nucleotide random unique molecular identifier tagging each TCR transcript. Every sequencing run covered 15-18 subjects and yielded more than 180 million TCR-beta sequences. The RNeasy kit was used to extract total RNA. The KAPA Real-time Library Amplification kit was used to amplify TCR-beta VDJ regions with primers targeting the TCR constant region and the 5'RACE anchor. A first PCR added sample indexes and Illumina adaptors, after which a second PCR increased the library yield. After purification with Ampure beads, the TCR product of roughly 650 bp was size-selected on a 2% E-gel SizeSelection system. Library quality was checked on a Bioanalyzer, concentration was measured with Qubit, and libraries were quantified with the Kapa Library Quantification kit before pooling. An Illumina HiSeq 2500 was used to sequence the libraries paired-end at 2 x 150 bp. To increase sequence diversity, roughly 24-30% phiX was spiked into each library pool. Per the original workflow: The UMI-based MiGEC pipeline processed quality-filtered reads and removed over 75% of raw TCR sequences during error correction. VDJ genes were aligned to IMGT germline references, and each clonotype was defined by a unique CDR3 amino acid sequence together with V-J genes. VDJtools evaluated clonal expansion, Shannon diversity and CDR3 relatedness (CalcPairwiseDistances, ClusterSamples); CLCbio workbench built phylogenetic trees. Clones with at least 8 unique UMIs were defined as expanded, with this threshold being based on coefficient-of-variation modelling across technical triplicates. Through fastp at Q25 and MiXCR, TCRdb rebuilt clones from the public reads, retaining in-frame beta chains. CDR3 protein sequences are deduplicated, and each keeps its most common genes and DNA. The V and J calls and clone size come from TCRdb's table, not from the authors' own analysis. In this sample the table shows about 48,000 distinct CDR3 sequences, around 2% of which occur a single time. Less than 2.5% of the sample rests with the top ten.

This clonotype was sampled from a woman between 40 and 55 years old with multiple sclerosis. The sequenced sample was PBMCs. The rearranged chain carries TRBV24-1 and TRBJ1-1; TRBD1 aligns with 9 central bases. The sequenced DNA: TGTGCCACCAGTGATGCGGGACAGGGAAACACTGAAGCTTTCTTT. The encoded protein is CATSDAGQGNTEAFF.